Listed below are T cell receptor beta chains from one sample, sequenced in a study of T-cell reconstitution after alpha-beta-depleted transplantation in children. TCRdb reanalysed the PCR reads using MiXCR and keeps one entry per CDR3 protein. The sample includes around 440,000 distinct CDR3 sequences, 15% to 20% of them seen just once. This specimen was PBMCs, mostly from graft donor cells, taken 360 days after TCRalphabeta/CD19-depleted stem cell transplant. The receptors derive from a boy under three years old who had a stem cell transplant for Wiskott-Aldrich syndrome, so the T cells may come from the graft donor. Each CDR3 is given with its conserved first and last residue. A D gene is named only where the DNA matches it firmly. The size entry is marked missing in some rows and otherwise reads once, few, many or a size class.

d_call: NA; v_call: TRBV18; clone_size: few; j_call: TRBJ1-5; cdr3_aa: CASSPTQGYEPQHF; cdr3_nt: TGTGCCAGCTCACCAACCCAGGGGTACGAGCCCCAGCATTTT
d_call: NA; v_call: TRBV28; clone_size: NA; j_call: TRBJ2-3; cdr3_aa: CASNPSPPSTDTQYF; cdr3_nt: TGTGCCAGCAACCCCTCTCCCCCTAGCACAGATACGCAGTATTTT
d_call: NA; v_call: TRBV4-3; clone_size: few; j_call: TRBJ1-2; cdr3_aa: CASSQVGRSPYGYTF; cdr3_nt: TGCGCCAGCAGCCAAGTAGGAAGAAGTCCTTATGGCTACACCTTC
d_call: NA; v_call: TRBV7-9; clone_size: NA; j_call: TRBJ2-5; cdr3_aa: CASSLPNEWETQYF; cdr3_nt: TGTGCCAGCAGCTTACCGAATGAGTGGGAGACCCAGTACTTC
d_call: NA; v_call: TRBV5-1; clone_size: NA; j_call: TRBJ2-3; cdr3_aa: CASSFDPWGTDTQYF; cdr3_nt: TGCGCCAGCAGCTTCGACCCTTGGGGAACAGATACGCAGTATTTT
d_call: TRBD1; v_call: TRBV4-3; clone_size: NA; j_call: TRBJ2-7; cdr3_aa: CASSQGQGAGYEQYF; cdr3_nt: TGCGCCAGCAGCCAAGGACAGGGGGCAGGCTACGAGCAGTACTTC
d_call: NA; v_call: TRBV7-6; clone_size: NA; j_call: TRBJ2-7; cdr3_aa: CASSFKADSYEQYF; cdr3_nt: TGTGCCAGCAGCTTTAAGGCGGACTCCTACGAGCAGTACTTC
d_call: TRBD2; v_call: TRBV12-5; clone_size: many; j_call: TRBJ2-1; cdr3_aa: CASGLVVRGSSYNEQFF; cdr3_nt: TGTGCTAGTGGTTTGGTAGTGCGGGGGAGCTCCTACAATGAGCAGTTCTTC
d_call: TRBD1; v_call: TRBV5-1; clone_size: few; j_call: TRBJ1-1; cdr3_aa: CASSLEGASGTEAFF; cdr3_nt: TGCGCCAGCAGCTTGGAGGGGGCTTCAGGCACTGAAGCTTTCTTT
d_call: NA; v_call: TRBV12-3/TRBV12-4; clone_size: NA; j_call: TRBJ2-3; cdr3_aa: CASSFFWKATSDTQYF; cdr3_nt: TGTGCCAGCAGTTTCTTCTGGAAGGCGACGTCAGATACGCAGTATTTT
d_call: NA; v_call: TRBV12-3/TRBV12-4; clone_size: NA; j_call: TRBJ2-1; cdr3_aa: CASRTQGTNEQFF; cdr3_nt: TGTGCCAGCAGAACACAGGGAACCAATGAGCAGTTCTTC
d_call: TRBD1; v_call: TRBV6-1; clone_size: NA; j_call: TRBJ2-4; cdr3_aa: CASSGQGVDIQYF; cdr3_nt: TGTGCCAGCAGTGGACAGGGGGTCGACATTCAGTACTTC
d_call: TRBD2; v_call: TRBV20-1; clone_size: NA; j_call: TRBJ2-7; cdr3_aa: CSATDNLSGGAKYEQYF; cdr3_nt: TGCAGTGCTACGGACAACTTAAGCGGGGGGGCTAAGTACGAGCAGTACTTC
d_call: TRBD1; v_call: TRBV3-1; clone_size: few; j_call: TRBJ2-7; cdr3_aa: CASSPWTGMTYEQYF; cdr3_nt: TGTGCCAGCAGCCCCTGGACAGGGATGACCTACGAGCAGTACTTC
d_call: NA; v_call: TRBV12-3/TRBV12-4; clone_size: NA; j_call: TRBJ2-5; cdr3_aa: CASTPRQTRETQYF; cdr3_nt: TGTGCCAGCACCCCTAGACAGACTCGGGAGACCCAGTACTTC
d_call: TRBD1; v_call: TRBV13; clone_size: many; j_call: TRBJ2-2; cdr3_aa: CASSLRTGWANTGELFF; cdr3_nt: TGTGCCAGCAGCCTCCGGACAGGCTGGGCGAACACCGGGGAGCTGTTTTTT
d_call: NA; v_call: TRBV10-3; clone_size: NA; j_call: TRBJ2-6; cdr3_aa: CAISEPRGYGANVLTF; cdr3_nt: TGTGCCATCAGTGAGCCCAGGGGCTATGGGGCCAACGTCCTGACTTTC
d_call: NA; v_call: TRBV5-1; clone_size: few; j_call: TRBJ2-3; cdr3_aa: CASSLRGTLVPTDTQYF; cdr3_nt: TGCGCCAGCAGCTTGAGAGGGACCCTCGTGCCCACAGATACGCAGTATTTT
d_call: NA; v_call: TRBV5-1; clone_size: few; j_call: TRBJ2-7; cdr3_aa: CASSLSVSTQYEQYF; cdr3_nt: TGCGCCAGCAGCTTGAGTGTATCGACACAGTACGAGCAGTACTTC
d_call: NA; v_call: TRBV28; clone_size: NA; j_call: TRBJ1-5; cdr3_aa: CASSPLRESQPQHF; cdr3_nt: TGTGCCAGCAGTCCTCTCAGGGAAAGTCAGCCCCAGCATTTT
d_call: NA; v_call: TRBV27; clone_size: few; j_call: TRBJ1-6; cdr3_aa: CATSMGGPGSPLHF; cdr3_nt: TGTGCCACCAGCATGGGGGGACCGGGATCACCCCTCCACTTT
d_call: NA; v_call: TRBV20-1; clone_size: NA; j_call: TRBJ2-2; cdr3_aa: CSARPDSTSANTGELFF; cdr3_nt: TGCAGTGCTAGGCCCGACTCGACAAGCGCGAACACCGGGGAGCTGTTTTTT
d_call: NA; v_call: TRBV4-3; clone_size: NA; j_call: TRBJ2-2; cdr3_aa: CASSQSPTGNTGELFF; cdr3_nt: TGCGCCAGCAGCCAAAGCCCCACAGGGAACACCGGGGAGCTGTTTTTT
d_call: TRBD2; v_call: TRBV9; clone_size: NA; j_call: TRBJ2-1; cdr3_aa: CASSRSGTSLNEQFF; cdr3_nt: TGTGCCAGCAGCAGATCCGGGACTAGCCTCAATGAGCAGTTCTTC
d_call: NA; v_call: TRBV7-9; clone_size: NA; j_call: TRBJ1-2; cdr3_aa: CASSGGQGYGYTF; cdr3_nt: TGTGCCAGCAGCGGCGGACAAGGCTATGGCTACACCTTC
d_call: NA; v_call: TRBV4-1; clone_size: NA; j_call: TRBJ2-7; cdr3_aa: CASSQEPSSAGRSYEQYF; cdr3_nt: TGCGCCAGCAGCCAAGAGCCCAGTAGCGCGGGACGATCCTACGAGCAGTACTTC
d_call: NA; v_call: TRBV12-3/TRBV12-4; clone_size: few; j_call: TRBJ2-2; cdr3_aa: CASSRREVAGELFF; cdr3_nt: TGTGCCAGCAGTCGAAGGGAGGTAGCCGGGGAGCTGTTTTTT
d_call: TRBD1; v_call: TRBV12-3/TRBV12-4; clone_size: NA; j_call: TRBJ2-7; cdr3_aa: CASGPSGQVYEQYF; cdr3_nt: TGTGCCAGCGGACCTTCGGGACAGGTTTACGAGCAGTACTTC
d_call: NA; v_call: TRBV7-2; clone_size: many; j_call: TRBJ2-2; cdr3_aa: CASSLDRELFF; cdr3_nt: TGTGCCAGCAGCCTAGACCGGGAGCTGTTTTTT
d_call: NA; v_call: TRBV5-1; clone_size: few; j_call: TRBJ2-7; cdr3_aa: CASSRRQWSSYEQYF; cdr3_nt: TGCGCCAGCAGCCGCCGACAGTGGTCCTCCTACGAGCAGTACTTC
d_call: TRBD2; v_call: TRBV28; clone_size: NA; j_call: TRBJ2-3; cdr3_aa: CASSPFPGTSGGKADTQYF; cdr3_nt: TGTGCCAGCAGCCCCTTTCCCGGGACTAGCGGGGGGAAGGCAGATACGCAGTATTTT
d_call: NA; v_call: TRBV5-1; clone_size: few; j_call: TRBJ2-7; cdr3_aa: CASSLDGRSYEQYF; cdr3_nt: TGCGCCAGCAGCTTGGACGGCAGATCCTACGAGCAGTACTTC
d_call: NA; v_call: TRBV5-1; clone_size: many; j_call: TRBJ1-2; cdr3_aa: CASSLERDYGYTF; cdr3_nt: TGCGCCAGCAGCTTGGAAAGAGACTATGGCTACACCTTC
d_call: NA; v_call: TRBV12-3/TRBV12-4; clone_size: NA; j_call: TRBJ2-1; cdr3_aa: CASSFWNEQFF; cdr3_nt: TGTGCCAGCAGCTTTTGGAATGAGCAGTTCTTC
d_call: NA; v_call: TRBV5-4; clone_size: NA; j_call: TRBJ2-7; cdr3_aa: CASSPGPLDEQYF; cdr3_nt: TGTGCCAGCAGCCCGGGACCCCTCGACGAGCAGTACTTC
d_call: NA; v_call: TRBV5-1; clone_size: few; j_call: TRBJ2-1; cdr3_aa: CASSLAEAASYNEQFF; cdr3_nt: TGCGCCAGCAGCTTGGCGGAGGCAGCATCCTACAATGAGCAGTTCTTC
d_call: NA; v_call: TRBV5-1; clone_size: NA; j_call: TRBJ2-6; cdr3_aa: CASSLIAVSSGANVLTF; cdr3_nt: TGCGCCAGCAGCTTAATCGCAGTGAGCTCTGGGGCCAACGTCCTGACTTTC